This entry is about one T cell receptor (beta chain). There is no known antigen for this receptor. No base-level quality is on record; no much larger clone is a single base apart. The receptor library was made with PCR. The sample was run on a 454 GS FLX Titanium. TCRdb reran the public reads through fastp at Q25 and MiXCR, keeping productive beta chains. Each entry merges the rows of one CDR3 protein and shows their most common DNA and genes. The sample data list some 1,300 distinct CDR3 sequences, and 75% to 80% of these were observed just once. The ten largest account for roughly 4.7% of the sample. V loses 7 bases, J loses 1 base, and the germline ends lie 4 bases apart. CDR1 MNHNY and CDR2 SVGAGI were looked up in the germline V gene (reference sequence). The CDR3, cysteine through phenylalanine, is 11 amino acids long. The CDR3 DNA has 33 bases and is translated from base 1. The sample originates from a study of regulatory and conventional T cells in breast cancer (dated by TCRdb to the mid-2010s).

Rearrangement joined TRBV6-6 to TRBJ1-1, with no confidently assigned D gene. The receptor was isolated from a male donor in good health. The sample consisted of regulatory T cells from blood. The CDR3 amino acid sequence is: CASIGNTEAFF. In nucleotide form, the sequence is TGTGCCAGCATAGGGAACACTGAAGCTTTCTTT.